The present T cell receptor (beta chain) was sequenced within a study of graft-versus-host responses after intestinal transplantation. Overall study context: Recipients had multivisceral, liver-intestinal, or isolated intestinal transplants. Tacrolimus plus steroids were given to all recipients for approximately 3 years, preceded by anti-thymocyte globulin induction. General observations from the study: GvH clones occurred in recipient marrow; some first appeared in ileum or blood.

The ends were cut back, 8 bases at V and 3 bases at J, with 16 bases in the middle. This CDR3 is 14 amino acids long. Germline V gene lookup returns CDR1 MNHEY and CDR2 SVGAGI. For this clone: What it recognizes is unknown.

Method: immunoSEQ multiplex PCR; TCRdb's copy keeps in-frame clones and lacks some. The sample shows roughly 110,000 clones, approximately 90% of them seen only once. This receptor was obtained from a human donor who was the organ donor for an intestinal transplant. Sequencing was performed on unstimulated CD4+ T cells sorted from spleen or lymph node cells, taken before transplant. The chain uses TRBV6-5 and TRBJ1-1; D possibly corresponds to TRBD1 (6 bases). The CDR3 DNA follows: TGTGCCAGCGGGGCAGGGGCTTTTTACACTGAAGCTTTCTTT. The encoded protein is CASGAGAFYTEAFF.